Below are 22 T cell receptor beta chains sequenced from a single sample in a study of cytomegalovirus exposure and HLA in healthy donors. PCR used 60 Vbeta primers and 13 Jbeta primers. Profiled with immunoSEQ multiplex PCR; TCRdb holds only in-frame clones, not every one. This sample's table reports about 100,000 clones. Material for sequencing was PBMCs. Receptor source: a girl between 10 and 17 years old in good health and CMV-seropositive.

This rearrangement joins TRBV18 to TRBJ1-2, with 9 bases that match TRBD1. This CDR3 spans 16 amino acids. Losses at the gene ends were 3 bases for V and 8 bases for J; bases not matched to a gene: 13. Germline CDR1 is KGHSH and CDR2 is LQKENI. The CDR3 sequence: CASSPGGTQGARGYTF. The CDR3 DNA reads TGTGCCAGCTCACCGGGCGGAACACAGGGGGCGAGGGGCTACACCTTC.

This CDR3 reads CASSSGGSSYEQYV. DNA of the CDR3: TGTGCCAGCAGTTCAGGAGGGAGCTCCTACGAGCAGTACGTC. The chain carries TRBV7-9 and TRBJ2-7, with TRBD2 as a possible D gene (6 bases). V lost 6 bases and J 0 bases, leaving 12 bases between the germline ends. Germline-derived CDR1 and CDR2 are SEHNR and FQNEAQ (reference sequence). This CDR3 is 14 amino acids long.

This rearrangement joins TRBV7-9 to TRBJ2-1, with D perhaps TRBD2 (6 bases). Per the germline V gene, CDR1 is SEHNR and CDR2 is FQNEAQ (reference sequence). The germline V and J ends were trimmed by 0 bases and 4 bases, with 13 bases remaining between them. This CDR3 contains 16 residues. CDR3 DNA sequence: TGTGCCAGCAGCTTAGCTAGAAGCGGGCCTTACAATGAGCAGTTCTTC. Translation: CASSLARSGPYNEQFF.

The chain links TRBV7-9 to TRBJ1-2; 7 positions agree with TRBD1. Germline CDR1 is SEHNR and CDR2 is FQNEAQ (reference sequence). V was clipped by 5 bases and J by 7 bases; unmatched bases: 16. There are 16 residues in the CDR3. The CDR3 is CASSPALKTGLRGYTF. The CDR3 coding sequence is TGTGCCAGCAGCCCGGCGCTGAAGACAGGGCTGCGTGGCTACACCTTC. The whole variable domain, remainder taken from reference TRBV7-9 and TRBJ1-2, is DTGVSQNPRHKITKRGQNVTFRCDPISEHNRLYWYRQTLGQGPEFLTYFQNEAQLEKSRLLSDRFSAERPKGSFSTLEIQRTEQGDSAMYLCASSPALKTGLRGYTFGSGTRLTVV.

This chain links TRBV28 with TRBJ1-1, with D hard to call. Trimming removed 6 bases from V and 7 bases from J, with 15 bases in between. From germline, CDR1 is MDHEN and CDR2 SYDVKM. The CDR3 has 13 residues. The CDR3 coding sequence is TGTGCCAGCAGCCCACACCCCGGGAGTGAAGCTTTCTTT. The encoded protein is CASSPHPGSEAFF. Drawing the rest from reference TRBV28 and TRBJ1-1, the complete variable domain is DVKVTQSSRYLVKRTGEKVFLECVQDMDHENMFWYRQDPGLGLRLIYFSYDVKMKEKGDIPEGYSVSREKKERFSLILESASTNQTSMYLCASSPHPGSEAFFGQGTRLTVV.

The rearrangement uses TRBV15 and TRBJ2-3; 7 positions agree with TRBD2. Germline CDR1 is LNHNV and CDR2 is YYDKDF (reference sequence). V lost 1 base and J lost 4; bases outside the gene matches: 5. CDR3 length equals 15 residues. The CDR3 region has the DNA TGTGCCACCAGCAGAGCCAGCGGGGCTTCAGATACGCAGTATTTT. This gives the protein CATSRASGASDTQYF.

V and J are TRBV9 and TRBJ2-6; 8 positions agree with TRBD1. Germline lookup yields CDR1 SGDLS and CDR2 YYNGEE. The CDR3 has 18 residues. The V segment lost 4 bases and the J segment 3 bases; nucleotides outside the gene matches: 12. CDR3 region: CASSPLRQGKYGANVLTF. The CDR3 bases are TGTGCCAGCAGCCCCCTCCGACAGGGGAAGTATGGGGCCAACGTCCTGACTTTC.

The chain carries TRBV29-1 and TRBJ1-1; D unclear. Germline V gene data show CDR1 as SQVTM and CDR2 as ANQGSEA. The CDR3 loop spans 15 amino acids. Trimming stripped 0 bases from V and 4 bases from J, with 15 bases between. The CDR3 DNA is TGCAGCGTTGAAGAGGGCAAACCCCTGGTCACTGAAGCTTTCTTT. Protein product: CSVEEGKPLVTEAFF.

The CDR3: CASSQVADQETQYF. As DNA, the CDR3 is TGCGCCAGCAGCCAAGTAGCGGACCAAGAGACCCAGTACTTC. The chain carries TRBV4-1 and TRBJ2-5; tentatively, D is TRBD2 (6 bases). CDR1 is MGHRA, CDR2 YSYEKL, per germline. The CDR3 covers 14 residues. Trimming removed 1 base at V and 0 bases at J, with 6 bases between.

V gene TRBV7-9 combines with J gene TRBJ2-3; D remains unclear. V was shortened by 4 bases and J by 1 base, with 9 bases between the two germline ends. CDR1 and CDR2 (germline): SEHNR, FQNEAQ (reference sequence). This CDR3 contains 14 residues. Here the CDR3 DNA reads TGTGCCAGCAGCTCCTACAGAGGCACAGATACGCAGTATTTT. Translated, it gives CASSSYRGTDTQYF. Combining the CDR3 with reference TRBV7-9 and TRBJ2-3 gives the whole variable domain DTGVSQNPRHKITKRGQNVTFRCDPISEHNRLYWYRQTLGQGPEFLTYFQNEAQLEKSRLLSDRFSAERPKGSFSTLEIQRTEQGDSAMYLCASSSYRGTDTQYFGPGTRLTVL.

V usage is TRBV29-1 and J usage is TRBJ1-3; D uncertain. CDR1 is SQVTM, CDR2 ANQGSEA, per germline. This CDR3 contains 11 residues. The V gene lost 7 bases and the J gene lost 1 base, with 5 bases spanning the gap. In DNA, the CDR3 is TGCAGCGCTCTATCTGGAAACACCATATATTTT. This translates into CSALSGNTIYF.

The chain combines TRBV6-1 with TRBJ1-5; perhaps TRBD1 as D (5 bases). Germline V gives CDR1 MNHNS, CDR2 SASEGT. CDR3 length: 19 amino acids. V was clipped by 2 bases and J by 1 base, with 21 bases between them. In nucleotides, the CDR3 is TGTGCCAGCAGTGAATATAGGACACGGAGTGGGATGAGCAATCAGCCCCAGCATTTT. Its translation is CASSEYRTRSGMSNQPQHF.

Points on this clone: Other nucleotide sequences from this sample produce the same CDR3. The V and J genes are TRBV5-1 and TRBJ1-3, with D possibly TRBD1 on 5 matching bases. CDR3 length: 14 residues. Germline loops: CDR1 SGHRS, CDR2 YFSETQ. V dropped 1 base and J dropped 2 bases, with 7 bases sitting between them. This CDR3 is CASSLSGTGNTIYF. CDR3 coding DNA: TGCGCCAGCAGCTTGTCAGGGACTGGAAACACCATATATTTT.

The gene calls are TRBV5-4 and TRBJ1-1; D is perhaps TRBD1 (6 bases). Germline-derived CDR1 and CDR2 are SGHNT and YYREEE (reference sequence). Deletions cut 6 bases from V and 8 bases from J, with 17 bases between. The CDR3 has 13 amino acids. As DNA, the CDR3 is TGTGCCAGCACCGACCTGGGGGCACACGAAGCTTTCTTT. Translated: CASTDLGAHEAFF.

This chain links TRBV5-4 with TRBJ2-5; no definite D call. The length of the CDR3 is 11 residues. Per the germline V gene, CDR1 is SGHNT and CDR2 is YYREEE (reference sequence). Trimming pared 5 bases from V and 5 bases from J, leaving 7 bases between. CDR3 nucleotides: TGTGCCAGCAGTTATGAGGAGACCCAGTACTTC. Translating gives CASSYEETQYF.

This chain uses TRBV5-6 with TRBJ2-7, with D perhaps TRBD1 (5 bases). The length of the CDR3 is 15 residues. V was trimmed by 0 bases and J by 6 bases, leaving 16 bases between them. Germline assignment: CDR1 SGHDT and CDR2 YYEEEE. The CDR3 sequence: CASSLVGQGSREQYF. The CDR3 DNA reads TGTGCCAGCAGCTTGGTCGGGCAGGGTAGCCGCGAGCAGTACTTC.

The genes are TRBV19 and TRBJ2-6, with 7 bases fitting TRBD1. There are 17 residues in the CDR3. The germline CDR1 and CDR2 sequences are LNHDA and SQIVND (reference sequence). The junction had 8 bases not matched to a gene; V was cut back by 4 bases and J by 2 bases. The CDR3 DNA reads as TGTGCCAGTAGTAACAGGGGTTCCTTAGCTGGGGCCAACGTCCTGACTTTC. It codes for CASSNRGSLAGANVLTF.

V usage is TRBV5-1 and J usage is TRBJ2-1, with TRBD2 matching 7 bases. Germline CDR1 is SGHRS and CDR2 is YFSETQ. Trimming removed 4 bases from V and 7 bases from J; junction bases left unmatched: 8. This CDR3 spans 14 amino acids. CDR3 bases: TGCGCCAGCAGCCAATGGACTAGTTCTAATGAGCAGTTCTTC. This gives the protein CASSQWTSSNEQFF.

The V call is TRBV29-1, the J call TRBJ1-1; 9 bases line up with TRBD1. The CDR3 loop spans 13 amino acids. Germline V lookup: CDR1 SQVTM, CDR2 ANQGSEA. Losses at the gene ends were 7 bases for V and 5 bases for J; bases not matched to a gene: 8. DNA of the CDR3: TGCAGCGCCAAGGGACAGGGAGGAACTGAAGCTTTCTTT. This encodes CSAKGQGGTEAFF.

The CDR3 reads CASSPAGGWDEQFF. CDR3 nucleotides: TGCGCCAGCAGCCCGGCGGGGGGGTGGGATGAGCAGTTCTTC. The J gene is TRBJ2-1, the V gene TRBV4-1, with 9 bases that match TRBD2. V lost 4 bases to trimming and J lost 8 bases; unmatched junction nucleotides: 6. The germline gives CDR1 MGHRA, CDR2 YSYEKL. This CDR3 is built from 14 residues.

The chain carries TRBV4-1 and TRBJ1-5, with D perhaps TRBD1 (5 bases). The germline V gene encodes CDR1 MGHRA and CDR2 YSYEKL. The CDR3 spans 17 residues. V lost 6 bases, J lost 5 bases, and 23 bases lay in between. The CDR3 loop is CASRHAKYAGQDQPQHF. The CDR3 DNA reads TGCGCCAGCAGACACGCCAAGTATGCAGGGCAGGATCAGCCCCAGCATTTT.

The chain couples TRBV4-2 to TRBJ1-6, with 12 bases aligning to TRBD1. The CDR3 length is 15 residues. V lost 1 base and J lost 9; bases outside the gene matches: 1. From germline, CDR1 is LGHNA and CDR2 YNFKEQ. For the CDR3, the DNA is TGTGCCAGCAGCCAAGGGGACAGGGGGCCTTCACCCCTCCACTTT. Translating it yields CASSQGDRGPSPLHF.